This T cell receptor (beta chain) stems from a study of CD8 T cells in ankylosing spondylitis. General study findings and limits: Blood from ankylosing spondylitis patients appeared to carry a characteristic roughly 8-variant TCR beta motif.

A note on this clonotype: Its antigen is not identified.

Trimming removed 10 bases from V and 1 base from J, with 4 bases in between. The CDR3 loop spans 11 amino acids. The germline gives CDR1 ENHRY, CDR2 SYGVKD. Quantitative 5'-RACE with molecular barcodes generated TCR beta libraries. TCRdb used MiXCR to reprocess the 5' RACE reads, holding one entry per CDR3 protein. The profile shows a few hundred thousand distinct CDR3 sequences, 6% to 8.5% of them singletons. The sequencing sample was made of blood, either unsorted or a sorted T cell fraction (not recorded which). The sequence derives from a male donor with ankylosing spondylitis. The V call is TRBV10-3, the J call TRBJ2-2; D remains unclear. The CDR3 DNA follows: TGTGCCACTCAGAACACCGGGGAGCTGTTTTTT. This codes for CATQNTGELFF.